Presented here are 6 T cell receptor beta chains from one specimen sequenced in a study of liver allograft versus peripheral blood T cells. Study summary: A comparison was made between T cell receptor repertoires in transplanted livers and those in recipients' peripheral blood.

MiXCR, applied by TCRdb to the reads, yields one record per CDR3 protein. Counted here are 9,000 or so distinct CDR3 sequences, more than 25% occurring once; the ten biggest clones make up about 8.5%. Receptor source: a human patient who had a liver transplant. Some T cells may be supplied by the graft donor.

This clonotype has more than one count but fewer than ten. This chain joins TRBV5-1 and TRBJ2-3; D not certain. Trimming took 5 bases from V and 6 from J, leaving 10 bases between them. This CDR3 has 12 amino acids. CDR1 SGHRS and CDR2 YFSETQ come from the germline V gene. The CDR3 loop reads CASSRTRDTQYF. CDR3 DNA sequence: TGCGCCAGCAGTCGTACGCGGGATACGCAGTATTTT.

Many counts were recorded for this clonotype. J is TRBJ1-5 and V is TRBV19; 8 bases align to TRBD1. The CDR3 extends over 16 amino acids. Germline assignment: CDR1 LNHDA and CDR2 SQIVND (reference sequence). Trimming removed 4 bases from V and 2 bases from J; junction bases left unmatched: 7. The CDR3 loop is CASSNPGQGGNQPQHF. The CDR3 DNA reads TGTGCCAGTAGTAACCCTGGACAGGGCGGCAATCAGCCCCAGCATTTT.

Turning to this clonotype: This clone may be a read error of a much larger clone one base away. The chain combines TRBV15 with TRBJ2-7, with D perhaps TRBD1 (5 bases). Germline V gene sequence: CDR1 LNHNV, CDR2 YYDKDF (reference sequence). The CDR3 length is 15 residues. CDR3 nucleotides: TGTGCCACCAGCAGAGATTTAAGGGGCAACGACGAGCAGAACTTC. Encoded protein: CATSRDLRGNDEQNF.

This clonotype is labeled medium-sized (0.01 to 0.1%). The rearrangement uses TRBV29-1 and TRBJ1-2, with D possibly TRBD1 on 5 matching bases. The V gene lost 5 bases and the J gene lost 12 bases, with 22 bases spanning the gap. This CDR3 comprises 13 residues. Germline loops: CDR1 SQVTM, CDR2 ANQGSEA. The CDR3 bases are TGCAGCGTTACCCCTCAGGGAGGGACCTCGCACACCTTC. As protein: CSVTPQGGTSHTF. Full variable domain (remainder filled in from reference TRBV29-1 and TRBJ1-2): SAVISQKPSRDICQRGTSLTIQCQVDSQVTMMFWYRQQPGQSLTLIATANQGSEATYESGFVIDKFPISRPNLTFSTLTVSNMSPEDSSIYLCSVTPQGGTSHTFGSGTRLTVV.

The chain employs TRBV20-1 and TRBJ2-7, with TRBD2 identical over 9 bases. V gave up 4 bases and J gave up 6 bases; unmatched junction bases: 7. In germline, CDR1 is DFQATT, CDR2 SNEGSKA (reference sequence). The CDR3 runs 13 residues. The CDR3, as DNA: TGCAGTGCTATCGGGCTAGCGGGATTCGAGCAGTACTTC. Amino acids: CSAIGLAGFEQYF.

The chain uses TRBV28 and TRBJ1-1; D is unclear. CDR3 length equals 12 residues. Trimming pared 6 bases from V and 4 bases from J, leaving 9 bases between. CDR1 MDHEN and CDR2 SYDVKM come from the germline V gene. The CDR3: CASSSTVTEAFF. CDR3 DNA: TGTGCCAGCAGCTCGACGGTCACTGAAGCTTTCTTT.